The rows below give T cell receptor beta chains drawn from one sample of a study of breast tumors, draining lymph nodes, adjacent tissues. In TCRdb, the multiplex PCR reads were re-called with MiXCR into one record per CDR3 protein. Among some 31,000 distinct CDR3 sequences, approximately 57% were seen once, and the ten largest hold 15% to 20%. Sequencing input: breast tumor tissue. The receptors shown here come from a female donor with breast cancer. Some clones in this sample may be carry-over from other donors' samples. Each CDR3 is given without its conserved first and last residue.

TRBV19	TRBJ1-6	ASSTGTANSPLH
TRBV7-2	TRBJ2-3	ASSLGGLARTDTQY
TRBV11-2	TRBJ2-1	AGSAGLAGDNEQF
TRBV6-4	TRBJ1-6	ASTLGTGQVKEPLH
TRBV7-2	TRBJ1-3	ASSSWGAAGNTIY
TRBV7-9	TRBJ2-1	ASSSDLITLAYNEQF
TRBV15	TRBJ2-3	ATSRSMTGGGTDTQY
TRBV9	TRBJ1-4	ASSVEGRMEKLF
TRBV20-1	TRBJ1-6	SARQSSYNSPLH
TRBV29-1	TRBJ2-1	SAVDSSSRTADNEQF
TRBV25-1	TRBJ2-1	ASSPNRGGYNEQF
TRBV29-1	TRBJ2-5	SVEGTVLQETQY
TRBV20-1	TRBJ1-4	SARGLTGDPASGGKLF
TRBV7-9	TRBJ2-2	ASSLENGVAGELF
TRBV6-5	TRBJ2-1	ASSLGHSSHNEQF
TRBV27	TRBJ1-6	ASRPRQPNSPLH
TRBV5-1	TRBJ2-7	ASSLFPRQGAREQY
TRBV20-1	TRBJ1-2	SARDSSMGGYGYT
TRBV2	TRBJ1-4	ASSAQGVANEKLF
TRBV12-3/TRBV12-4	TRBJ2-7	ASSQTGTGRPSEQY
TRBV7-9	TRBJ2-1	ASSLEGEQF
TRBV7-9	TRBJ2-1	ASSLGTFNEQF
TRBV4-3	TRBJ2-1	ASSRDNEQF
TRBV6-5	TRBJ2-1	ASSHGPDREHNEQF
TRBV12-3/TRBV12-4	TRBJ1-6	ASSLGRDGSPLH
TRBV6-6	TRBJ2-1	ASSHSRGSSYNEQF
TRBV7-2	TRBJ2-2	ASSLDLRLHIGNTGELF
TRBV6-2/TRBV6-3	TRBJ2-7	ASSYLGQSTYEQY
TRBV2	TRBJ2-2	ASSKQGAGELF
TRBV5-1	TRBJ2-2	ASSLGGQVVGELF
TRBV9	TRBJ2-7	ASSKGGGGDYEQY
TRBV7-3	TRBJ2-2	ASSLAETPGSC
TRBV12-3/TRBV12-4	TRBJ2-2	ASSLGLNTGELF
TRBV6-5	TRBJ1-2	ASSPGLGTYGYT
TRBV27	TRBJ2-3	ASSLSKRGIYTQY
TRBV6-4	TRBJ1-2	ASSHEATRANYGYT
TRBV29-1	TRBJ2-6	SVWAGGSGANVLT
TRBV7-9	TRBJ1-3	ASSSGGFSGNTIY
TRBV11-3	TRBJ2-7	ASSWGQGKQY
TRBV24-1	TRBJ2-2	ATSYSGELF
TRBV7-8	TRBJ1-2	ASSQTPTTGGYT
TRBV10-3	TRBJ1-5	AIRVRGDQPQH
TRBV29-1	TRBJ1-4	SVVGGVATNEKLF
TRBV3-1	TRBJ1-1	ASSQTGTMNTEAF
TRBV6-5	TRBJ2-7	ASSYGQESEQY
TRBV18	TRBJ1-2	ASSPKGQGYYGYT
TRBV5-1	TRBJ2-1	ASSKGGACNEQF